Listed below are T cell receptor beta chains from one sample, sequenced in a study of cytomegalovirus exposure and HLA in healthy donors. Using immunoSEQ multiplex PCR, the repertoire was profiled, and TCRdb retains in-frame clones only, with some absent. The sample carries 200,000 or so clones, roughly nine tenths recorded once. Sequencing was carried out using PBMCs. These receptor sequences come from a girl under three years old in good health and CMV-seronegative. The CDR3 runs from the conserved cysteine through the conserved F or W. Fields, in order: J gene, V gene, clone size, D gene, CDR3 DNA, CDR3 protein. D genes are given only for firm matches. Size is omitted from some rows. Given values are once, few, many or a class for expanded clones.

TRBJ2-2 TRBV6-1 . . TGTGCCAGCAGAGGGTTAGGGGACGGGGAGCTGTTTTTT CASRGLGDGELFF
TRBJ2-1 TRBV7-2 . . TGTGCCAGCAGCTTAGGGGGCCATGAGCAGTTCTTC CASSLGGHEQFF
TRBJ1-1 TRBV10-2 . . TGCGCCAGCAGTGACGGGGGGGCTCCCAGGACTGAAGCTTTCTTT CASSDGGAPRTEAFF
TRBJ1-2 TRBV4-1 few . TGCGCCAGCAGCCAAGGCCCCGACATCTATGGCTACACCTTC CASSQGPDIYGYTF
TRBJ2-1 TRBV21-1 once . TGTGCCAGCAGCAAAGAAGGGGATGAGCAGTTCTTC CASSKEGDEQFF
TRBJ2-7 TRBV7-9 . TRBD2 TGTGCCAGCAGCCTGGGACTAGCGGGAGTTAGCGCCTACGAGCAGTACTTC CASSLGLAGVSAYEQYF
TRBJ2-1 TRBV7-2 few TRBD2 TGTGCCAGCAGCGCGCGCTCGGGACTAGCCACCAATGAGCAGTTCTTC CASSARSGLATNEQFF
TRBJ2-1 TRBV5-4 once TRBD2 TGTGCCAGCAGCTTCAGCGTTGCGGGAGGAAATGAGCAGTTCTTC CASSFSVAGGNEQFF
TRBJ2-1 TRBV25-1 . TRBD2 TGTGCCAGCAGTGGAACTAGCGGGGGGACCGTTGAGCAGTTCTTC CASSGTSGGTVEQFF
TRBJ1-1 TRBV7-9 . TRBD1 TGTGCCAGCAGCAGGGACAGGGGGAACACTGAAGCTTTCTTT CASSRDRGNTEAFF